This is a list of T cell receptor beta chains from one sample in a study of neoadjuvant nivolumab and ipilimumab in lung cancer. Only in-frame clones appear in the TCRdb table, and some are missing; sequencing was by immunoSEQ multiplex PCR. This sample has some 28,000 clones, with 75% to 85% found just once. The sample here was tumor tissue, taken after neoadjuvant nivolumab, alone or with ipilimumab, at or shortly before surgery. The receptor source for this set is an adult with non-small cell lung cancer. Each CDR3 is given with its conserved first and last residue. The D gene is left open where the match is weak. Some rows mark clone size as missing; the rest say once, few, many or name a class of expanded clone.

TRBV7-9	TRBJ2-7	.	TRBD2	CASSSAGLAREQYF	TGTGCCAGCAGCTCGGCCGGACTAGCAAGGGAGCAGTACTTC
TRBV5-1	TRBJ1-2	.	TRBD1	CASSSQGEGYGYTF	TGCGCCAGCAGCTCGCAGGGGGAAGGGTATGGCTACACCTTC
TRBV5-1	TRBJ2-2	.	.	CASSLLDRNTGELFF	TGCGCCAGCAGTCTACTGGACAGGAACACCGGGGAGCTGTTTTTT
TRBV30	TRBJ1-6	.	TRBD1	CAWSRGQGEVDSPLHF	TGTGCCTGGAGTAGGGGACAGGGGGAAGTGGATTCACCCCTCCACTTT
TRBV7-9	TRBJ1-3	.	.	CASSLAQGAHTIYF	TGTGCCAGCAGCTTAGCTCAGGGAGCGCACACCATATATTTT
TRBV7-9	TRBJ1-2	once	TRBD1	CASSLAGTAKGYGYTF	TGTGCCAGCAGCTTAGCGGGGACAGCTAAGGGCTATGGCTACACCTTC
TRBV5-5	TRBJ1-2	.	.	CASSQPRDFNYGYTF	TGTGCCAGCAGCCAACCTCGGGATTTCAACTATGGCTACACCTTC
TRBV11-2	TRBJ1-1	.	.	CASSLVGFGGGEAFF	TGTGCCAGCAGCTTAGTAGGATTCGGGGGAGGTGAAGCTTTCTTT
TRBV6-4	TRBJ2-2	.	.	CASSDSFTGELFF	TGTGCCAGCAGTGACTCTTTCACCGGGGAGCTGTTTTTT
TRBV5-4	TRBJ2-7	.	.	CASSLKGGDYEQYF	TGTGCCAGCAGCTTGAAGGGCGGAGACTACGAGCAGTACTTC
TRBV7-2	TRBJ2-7	.	.	CASSLRGGPGNEQYF	TGTGCCAGCAGCTTAAGGGGGGGACCGGGAAACGAGCAGTACTTC
TRBV5-6	TRBJ1-1	medium-sized	.	CASSLSFSSDTEAFF	TGTGCCAGCAGCTTATCGTTCTCTTCGGACACTGAAGCTTTCTTT
TRBV7-9	TRBJ1-1	.	TRBD1	CASSQGTDTEAFF	TGTGCCAGCAGTCAAGGGACAGACACTGAAGCTTTCTTT
TRBV11-2	TRBJ2-3	.	TRBD1	CASSLGPTTGEDTQYF	TGTGCCAGCAGCTTAGGACCGACTACAGGGGAAGATACGCAGTATTTT
TRBV5-1	TRBJ1-1	.	.	CASSLAGDGNTEAFF	TGCGCCAGCAGCTTGGCAGGGGACGGGAACACTGAAGCTTTCTTT
TRBV11-2	TRBJ2-1	.	TRBD2	CASSLVHGLADLNEQFF	TGTGCCAGCAGCTTAGTGCACGGACTAGCGGACCTCAATGAGCAGTTCTTC
TRBV18	TRBJ2-7	.	TRBD1	CASSQGSDRVEQYF	TGTGCCAGCTCACAAGGGTCGGACAGGGTCGAGCAGTACTTC
TRBV5-4	TRBJ1-1	.	TRBD1	CASSNRDRGRTEAFF	TGTGCCAGCAGCAACCGGGACAGGGGTCGGACTGAAGCTTTCTTT
TRBV28	TRBJ2-7	.	.	CASSSAAAYEQYF	TGTGCCAGCAGTTCCGCAGCGGCCTACGAGCAGTACTTC
TRBV5-1	TRBJ1-2	.	.	CASSFRIPGVEGYTF	TGCGCCAGCAGCTTCCGTATTCCGGGGGTAGAGGGCTACACCTTC
TRBV28	TRBJ1-5	.	.	CASRIRQKINQPQHF	TGTGCCAGCAGGATTCGACAGAAGATTAATCAGCCCCAGCATTTT
TRBV7-7	TRBJ1-2	.	.	CASSLVLGGKGYTF	TGTGCTAGCAGCTTAGTTTTGGGGGGGAAAGGCTACACCTTC
TRBV10-3	TRBJ1-2	.	TRBD1	CAIAGSGRGHYGYTF	TGTGCCATCGCTGGGTCCGGCAGGGGGCACTATGGCTACACCTTC
TRBV9	TRBJ1-1	.	.	CASTAVGKPEAFF	TGTGCCAGCACCGCGGTCGGGAAGCCAGAAGCTTTCTTT
TRBV5-1	TRBJ1-1	.	.	CASSSPTGMNTEAFF	TGCGCCAGCAGCTCCCCGACAGGTATGAACACTGAAGCTTTCTTT
TRBV7-7	TRBJ2-1	.	.	CASSSVIGEQFF	TGTGCTAGCAGCTCCGTCATAGGGGAGCAGTTCTTC
TRBV29-1	TRBJ1-3	.	.	CSVALGSSGNTIYF	TGCAGCGTTGCCCTGGGGAGCTCTGGAAACACCATATATTTT
TRBV29-1	TRBJ1-5	.	TRBD1	CSVGTGVGQPQHF	TGCAGCGTAGGGACAGGGGTGGGTCAGCCCCAGCATTTT
TRBV12-2	TRBJ2-1	few	.	CASRSRQRPEQFF	TGTGCAAGTCGCTCGAGACAGCGTCCAGAGCAGTTCTTC
TRBV7-8	TRBJ2-1	.	.	CASSRDRTGYNEQFF	TGTGCCAGCAGCCGTGACAGGACGGGATACAATGAGCAGTTCTTC
TRBV6-4	TRBJ2-7	.	TRBD1	CASSDRGQGAFYEQYF	TGTGCCAGCAGTGATCGAGGCCAGGGGGCTTTCTACGAGCAGTACTTC
TRBV6-5	TRBJ2-7	.	.	CASSYDSLGTYEQYF	TGTGCCAGCAGTTACGACAGCCTAGGAACCTACGAGCAGTACTTC
TRBV7-2	TRBJ1-3	once	.	CASRSAASGNTIYF	TGTGCCAGCCGGTCGGCAGCCTCTGGAAACACCATATATTTT
TRBV5-5	TRBJ2-3	.	.	CASSLEVHASTDTQYF	TGTGCCAGCAGCTTGGAGGTCCACGCTAGCACAGATACGCAGTATTTT
TRBV18	TRBJ1-3	.	.	CASSPGRGLSGNTIYF	TGTGCCAGCTCACCAGGCAGGGGTCTCTCTGGAAACACCATATATTTT
TRBV5-4	TRBJ1-5	.	.	CASSFGGRPGNQPQHF	TGTGCCAGCAGCTTCGGGGGACGTCCTGGCAATCAGCCCCAGCATTTT
TRBV9	TRBJ2-1	few	.	CASIRNEQFF	TGTGCCAGCATCAGGAATGAGCAGTTCTTC
TRBV11-2	TRBJ2-5	.	.	CASSYSDQETQYF	TGTGCCAGCAGTTATAGTGATCAAGAGACCCAGTACTTC
TRBV30	TRBJ2-7	.	TRBD1	CAWRGQETYEQYF	TGTGCCTGGAGGGGACAGGAAACCTACGAGCAGTACTTC
TRBV5-1	TRBJ1-2	.	.	CASSWGDGSNYGYTF	TGCGCCAGCAGCTGGGGGGACGGATCTAACTATGGCTACACCTTC
TRBV2	TRBJ1-5	.	.	CASSGHHFNQPQHF	TGTGCCAGCAGTGGGCACCATTTCAATCAGCCCCAGCATTTT
TRBV29-1	TRBJ1-3	.	.	CSVESDSGNTIYF	TGCAGCGTTGAATCCGACTCTGGAAACACCATATATTTT
TRBV7-2	TRBJ2-7	.	TRBD1	CASSPQGARYEQYF	TGTGCCAGCAGCCCGCAGGGGGCTCGATACGAGCAGTACTTC
TRBV5-5	TRBJ2-7	once	.	CASSLLRGDTYEQYF	TGTGCCAGCAGCTTGTTGAGGGGGGATACCTACGAGCAGTACTTC
TRBV5-5	TRBJ2-3	.	.	CASSLPPDTQYF	TGTGCCAGCAGCTTGCCCCCAGATACGCAGTATTTT
TRBV14	TRBJ2-1	once	.	CASSPSPDWYNEQFF	TGTGCCAGCAGCCCTTCCCCTGACTGGTACAATGAGCAGTTCTTC
TRBV11-2	TRBJ1-2	few	.	CASSLVGVRPDLNYGYTF	TGTGCCAGCAGCTTAGTAGGCGTGCGGCCCGATCTTAACTATGGCTACACCTTC
TRBV7-8	TRBJ1-1	.	.	CASSFTGRPNTEAFF	TGTGCCAGCAGCTTCACAGGGCGACCGAACACTGAAGCTTTCTTT
TRBV5-1	TRBJ2-1	.	TRBD2	CASRGTSASNEQFF	TGCGCCAGCCGGGGGACTAGCGCATCCAATGAGCAGTTCTTC
TRBV18	TRBJ1-4	.	TRBD1	CASSLGGTGTEKLFF	TGTGCCAGCTCCCTCGGGGGGACAGGGACTGAAAAACTGTTTTTT
TRBV2	TRBJ1-3	.	TRBD1	CARSDRGSGNTIYF	TGTGCCCGATCAGACAGGGGGTCTGGAAACACCATATATTTT